Presented here are 18 T cell receptor beta chains from one specimen sequenced in a study of metastatic and nonmetastatic thyroid tumors. TCRdb re-clonotyped the PCR reads through MiXCR. This sample has around 89,000 clones, with around 14% found just once. Thyroid surgery had not been preceded by any treatment in any patient. Sequenced: blood. The receptors were gathered from a female donor with papillary thyroid cancer or a benign thyroid nodule (not recorded which). Some clones in this sample may be carry-over from other donors' samples.

This clone was counted at least ten times. The sample carries other DNA sequences with the same CDR3. CDR3 sequence: CATSGTVAYEQYF. The CDR3 coding sequence is TGTGCCACCTCGGGGACAGTCGCCTACGAGCAGTACTTC. The rearrangement links TRBV24-1 to TRBJ2-7; 7 bases align to TRBD1. Per germline, CDR1 KGHDR and CDR2 SFDVKD. The CDR3 is 13 amino acids. With 9 bases clipped from V and 2 bases from J, the junction kept 6 bases outside the gene matches.

This clone has a count of ten or more. The DNA for the CDR3 is TGTGCCAGCAGCCAATACAGGGGGCACACTGAAGCTTTCTTT. Its protein is CASSQYRGHTEAFF. V and J are TRBV3-1 and TRBJ1-1, with 9 bases aligning to TRBD1. With 2 bases clipped from V and 3 bases from J, the junction kept 1 base outside the gene matches. CDR1 LGHDT and CDR2 YNNKEL come from the germline V gene (reference sequence). This CDR3 has 14 amino acids.

As regards this clone: A much larger clone differs by one base, so this may be a read error. The rearrangement joins TRBV4-2 to TRBJ2-1; D gene uncertain. The germline V gene encodes CDR1 LGHNA and CDR2 YNFKEQ. With 0 bases removed from V and 13 bases from J, the gap between germline ends came to 13 bases. The CDR3 totals 13 residues. The CDR3 DNA follows: TGTGCCAGCAGCCAAGAGATCTCGAGCGATCAGTTCTTC. This sequence encodes CASSQEISSDQFF.

There are many counts of this clone. The J gene is TRBJ2-1, the V gene TRBV2; no clear D. The CDR3 is 16 residues long. V was cut by 2 bases and J by 4 bases, with 15 bases left in between. Germline V gene data show CDR1 as SNHLY and CDR2 as FYNNEI. CDR3 region: CASSEWSSESYNEQFF. DNA for the CDR3: TGTGCCAGCAGTGAATGGTCGTCAGAGAGTTACAATGAGCAGTTCTTC. Combining the CDR3 with reference TRBV2 and TRBJ2-1 gives the whole variable domain EPEVTQTPSHQVTQMGQEVILRCVPISNHLYFYWYRQILGQKVEFLVSFYNNEISEKSEIFDDQFSVERPDGSNFTLKIRSTKLEDSAMYFCASSEWSSESYNEQFFGPGTRLTVL.

This clone turned up a few times. V and J are TRBV19 and TRBJ1-2; D is unclear. Germline V lookup: CDR1 LNHDA, CDR2 SQIVND (reference sequence). The length of the CDR3 is 13 residues. The V and J ends lost 4 bases and 4 bases respectively, with 10 bases between them. The CDR3 coding sequence is TGTGCCAGTAGTAGGGTGGCTTCCTATGGCTACACCTTC. Translating gives CASSRVASYGYTF.

This clone was detected ten times or more. The rearrangement uses TRBV2 and TRBJ2-2; D call uncertain. Trimming stripped 7 bases from V and 5 bases from J, with 11 bases between. Looked up from germline, CDR1 is SNHLY and CDR2 is FYNNEI. The CDR3 runs to 13 residues. The CDR3 region is CASTQDGTGELFF. In nucleotides, the CDR3 is TGTGCCAGCACCCAGGACGGGACCGGGGAGCTGTTTTTT.

There are many counts of this clone. The junction and the germline gene differ at one end; a read error may be behind it. Other DNA sequences in this sample translate to the same CDR3. V usage is TRBV4-1 and J usage is TRBJ2-7; weak D call: TRBD1 (6 bases). This CDR3 has 16 residues. The V gene's germline CDR1 is MGHRA and CDR2 YSYEKL. This chain's CDR3 is CASSHNNRVDSDEQYF. In nucleotides, the CDR3 is TGCGCCAGCAGCCACAACAACAGGGTCGACTCCGACGAGCAGTACTTC.

At least ten counts were recorded for this clone. With a much larger clone just one base away, this may be a read error. The same CDR3 is also encoded by other DNA sequences in this sample. This chain uses TRBV6-1 with TRBJ2-2; tentatively, D is TRBD2 (6 bases). From germline, CDR1 is MNHNS and CDR2 SASEGT. The length of the CDR3 is 14 residues. The CDR3 is CASSSGGTTGELFF. CDR3 DNA: TGTGCCAGCAGTTCTGGGGGGACCACCGGGGAGCTGTTCTTT.

This clone has ten or more counts. The V gene is TRBV5-1, the J gene TRBJ2-7; no clear D gene. Per the germline V gene, CDR1 is SGHRS and CDR2 is YFSETQ. The CDR3 consists of 15 residues. V lost 2 bases and J lost 2, with 14 bases in between. CDR3 coding DNA: TGCGCCAGCAGCTTTCCCGGGCGTATGACCTACGAGCAGTACTTC. This codes for CASSFPGRMTYEQYF. The full variable domain, in which reference TRBV5-1 and TRBJ2-7 provide the parts outside the CDR3, is KAGVTQTPRYLIKTRGQQVTLSCSPISGHRSVSWYQQTPGQGLQFLFEYFSETQRNKGNFPGRFSGRQFSNSRSEMNVSTLELGDSALYLCASSFPGRMTYEQYFGPGTRLTVT.

This clone was recorded at least ten times. The chain uses TRBV11-2 and TRBJ2-7, with TRBD2 matching over 13 bases. The V gene end was trimmed by 4 bases and the J gene end by 2 bases; junction bases not matched to a gene: 5. The length of the CDR3 is 16 residues. Germline CDR1 and CDR2: SGHAT and FQNNGV. CDR3 in amino acids: CASSSRTSGGTYEQYF. CDR3 coding DNA: TGTGCCAGCAGCTCCCGGACTAGCGGGGGTACCTACGAGCAGTACTTC.

Comments on this clone: A much more abundant neighbour one base away suggests this may be a read error. V gene TRBV4-1 combines with J gene TRBJ2-1; 7 nucleotides match TRBD2. Germline V gene data show CDR1 as MGHRA and CDR2 as YSYEKL. V dropped 2 bases and J dropped 3; count of bases not matched to a gene: 13. The length of the CDR3 is 18 residues. The CDR3 DNA follows: TGCGCCAGCAGCCAACACCCGGGGAGGGTTATCGGCTACAATGAGCAGTTCTTC. Its translation: CASSQHPGRVIGYNEQFF.

Concerning this clone itself: A junction end diverges from the germline sequence, so it may reflect a read error. This chain connects TRBV7-2 to TRBJ2-7, with 7 bases lining up with TRBD1. Germline loops: CDR1 SGHTA, CDR2 FQGNSA. There are 14 residues in the CDR3. The CDR3 DNA follows: TGTGCCAGCAGTCCCACAGGGGTCCCCTACCAGCAGTACTTC. This translates into CASSPTGVPYQQYF.

This clone came up once. Possible read error: a much larger clone is one base away. V usage is TRBV5-4 and J usage is TRBJ1-6; unclear D gene. CDR1 and CDR2 (germline): SGHNT, YYREEE (reference sequence). The V and J ends lost 3 bases and 7 bases respectively, with 17 bases between them. There are 16 residues in the CDR3. The CDR3 spells CASSSGRRGTNSPLHF. The CDR3 DNA follows: TGTGCCAGCAGCTCCGGACGGCGGGGAACAAATTCACCCCTCCACTTT. The entire variable domain, with the rest obtained from reference TRBV5-4 and TRBJ1-6, is as follows: ETGVTQSPTHLIKTRGQQVTLRCSSQSGHNTVSWYQQALGQGPQFIFQYYREEENGRGNFPPRFSGLQFPNYSSELNVNALELDDSALYLCASSSGRRGTNSPLHFGNGTRLTVT.

To note about this clone: A read error is possible here, since a much larger clone lies one base away. The chain employs TRBV7-2 and TRBJ1-5; D call uncertain. The CDR3 runs 15 residues. Looked up from germline, CDR1 is SGHTA and CDR2 is FQGNSA. The CDR3 loop is CASSLVGVSNQPKHF. The CDR3 coding sequence is TGTGCCAGCAGCTTAGTGGGAGTGAGCAATCAGCCCAAGCATTTT.

Ten or more counts support this clone. The V and J genes are TRBV15 and TRBJ1-2; 10 nucleotides line up with TRBD1. There are 16 residues in the CDR3. The V and J ends lost 0 bases and 5 bases, in that order; junction bases with no gene match: 6. Germline V gene sequence: CDR1 LNHNV, CDR2 YYDKDF (reference sequence). The CDR3 loop is CATSRDRDRGVYGYTF. As DNA, the CDR3 is TGTGCCACCAGCAGAGACAGGGACAGGGGAGTTTATGGCTACACCTTC.

In its sample, this clone was seen many times. The chain uses TRBV15 and TRBJ1-5, with D possibly being TRBD1 (5 bases). Germline V gene data show CDR1 as LNHNV and CDR2 as YYDKDF (reference sequence). The germline V and J ends were trimmed by 4 bases and 6 bases, with 10 bases remaining between them. The CDR3 covers 13 residues. The CDR3 DNA is TGTGCCACCAGCAACCCAGGGATTCAGCCCCAGCATTTT. Translated, it gives CATSNPGIQPQHF. The variable domain in full, completed from reference TRBV15 and TRBJ1-5, reads DAMVIQNPRYQVTQFGKPVTLSCSQTLNHNVMYWYQQKSSQAPKLLFHYYDKDFNNEADTPDNFQSRRPNTSFCFLDIRSPGLGDTAMYLCATSNPGIQPQHFGDGTRLSIL.

The table lists this clone with many counts. This chain links TRBV9 with TRBJ1-2; a weak D match, TRBD1 (5 bases). Deletions cut 4 bases from V and 4 bases from J, with 11 bases between. The CDR3 runs to 13 residues. Germline V CDR1 and CDR2: SGDLS, YYNGEE. The CDR3 spells CASSPGDLYGYTF. The DNA of the CDR3 is TGTGCCAGCAGCCCCGGGGACCTCTATGGCTACACCTTC.

A remark on this clone: This sample includes further DNA sequences coding for the same CDR3. The V call is TRBV5-6, the J call TRBJ2-5; D uncertain. The CDR3 spans 17 residues. Trimming shortened V by 0 bases and J by 5 bases, and 20 bases separated the two germline ends. Germline-derived CDR1 and CDR2 are SGHDT and YYEEEE. The CDR3 sequence: CASSLGRPGSRRETQYF. In DNA, the CDR3 is TGTGCCAGCAGCTTGGGGCGTCCCGGGTCTCGAAGGGAGACCCAGTACTTC.